This T cell receptor beta chain was captured by sequencing in a study of OX40 agonist ivuxolimab in advanced cancers. Study-level background: Among those enrolled, mean age was about 62 years (range about 20 to 79) and approximately 80% were male. Past anti-PD-1, anti-PD-L1 or anti-CTLA-4 therapy was accepted, and roughly 38% had received some.

V lost 2 bases to trimming and J lost 5 bases, with 14 bases between them. Germline loops: CDR1 SGHNT, CDR2 YENEEA. The length of the CDR3 is 15 residues. Study-level results: The average count of expanded clones was higher among CD8+ T cells than among CD4+. At 0.1 to 3.0 mg/kg and by week 6, clonal expansion occurred in CD4+ and CD8+ blood T cells.

Worth noting for this clone: Its antigen is unidentified.

Sequencing was performed with immunoSEQ multiplex PCR; in TCRdb, only in-frame clones are kept and a portion is missing. The data contain 68,000 or so clones, roughly 80% of them singletons. The rearrangement uses TRBV11-3 and TRBJ2-3; D is perhaps TRBD2 (6 bases). This sequence originates from an adult with an advanced solid tumor such as melanoma, head and neck, liver or kidney cancer. Here the sequenced sample was CD4+ or CD8+ T cells sorted from blood, taken in a trial of the OX40 agonist ivuxolimab. In DNA, the CDR3 is TGTGCCAGCAGCTTAAGGTTGGCGGGGCGAGATACGCAGTATTTT. The encoded protein is CASSLRLAGRDTQYF.